This entry describes one T cell receptor (beta chain). Its antigen is unidentified. Compared with germline, one end of the junction differs, possibly owing to a read error. This CDR3 has 16 amino acids. Germline V lookup: CDR1 SSHAT, CDR2 FNYEAQ (reference sequence). PCR employed 60 Vbeta and 13 Jbeta primers. The table came from immunoSEQ multiplex PCR; TCRdb's copy has only in-frame clones and leaves some out. The sample has roughly 120,000 clones, less than 85% seen once; the top ten hold about 15%. This record comes from a study of cytomegalovirus exposure and HLA in healthy donors. Whole-study results and caveats: Later on, a genetic analysis was performed. It linked a missense variant in DCLRE1C with V- and J-gene trimming of TCR beta.

The chain combines TRBV7-7 with TRBJ2-2, with 9 bases fitting TRBD2. The source of this sequence is a man over 45 in good health and CMV-seropositive. Material: PBMCs. The CDR3 coding sequence is TGTGCTAGCAGCTTAAATCCGGCGGGAGGGAGCGGGGAGCTGTTTTTT. This encodes CASSLNPAGGSGELFF.